The present T cell receptor beta chain was sequenced within a study of CD8 T cells in ankylosing spondylitis. Findings of the study overall: Disease-linked clones bore a CD8+ phenotype and were relatively rare in peripheral blood. Reactive arthritis synovial fluid and blood were previously reported to contain some motif variants.

Libraries of TCR beta came from quantitative 5'-RACE with molecular barcodes. TCRdb re-analysed the 5' RACE reads in MiXCR, keeping a single row per CDR3 protein. There are some 240,000 distinct CDR3 sequences in the sample; roughly 8.6% occur only once, and 6.8% lies in the top ten. Ten or more counts support this clonotype. What it binds is not known. The J segment lost 3 bases and the V segment lost 6 bases, leaving 6 bases of the junction unmatched. The CDR3 extends over 15 amino acids. Germline V gene lookup returns CDR1 MDHEN and CDR2 SYDVKM. Source material: blood, either unsorted or a sorted T cell fraction (not recorded which). The chain employs TRBV28 and TRBJ2-1; 9 nucleotides agree with TRBD1. This receptor was obtained from a male donor with ankylosing spondylitis or in good health (not recorded which). The CDR3 loop reads CASSSGTGLYNEQFF. Here the CDR3 DNA reads TGTGCCAGCAGCTCCGGGACAGGGCTCTACAATGAGCAGTTCTTC.